This passage covers 5 T cell receptor beta chains from one sample sequenced in a study of T cells after yellow fever vaccination. Using its own MiXCR run on the 5' RACE reads, TCRdb lists one record per CDR3 protein. The data contain approximately 340,000 distinct CDR3 sequences, 7.5% to 9% of them singletons. The sequenced sample was PBMCs, obtained on the day of the first yellow fever vaccination. These receptors were obtained from a man aged 18-30 years who received the YFV17D yellow fever vaccine.

The gene calls are TRBV20-1 and TRBJ2-5, with 8 nucleotides matching TRBD1. In germline, CDR1 is DFQATT, CDR2 SNEGSKA (reference sequence). V shed 5 bases, J shed 2 bases, and the junction held 7 bases outside the gene matches. This CDR3 has 14 residues. The CDR3 DNA follows: TGCAGTGCTGTCCCCGGGACAGGACAAGAGACCCAGTACTTC. Its protein product is CSAVPGTGQETQYF.

This clonotype was picked up many times. The chain joins TRBV7-8 to TRBJ1-2; 7 bases are a match to TRBD1. Germline V CDR1 and CDR2: SGHVS, FQNEAQ. V lost 4 bases and J lost 7; bases outside the gene matches: 6. This CDR3 spans 13 amino acids. The CDR3 loop reads CASSWTGSGGYTF. The CDR3, as DNA: TGTGCCAGCAGCTGGACAGGTTCGGGTGGCTACACCTTC. Together with reference TRBV7-8 and TRBJ1-2, the CDR3 gives the full variable domain: GAGVSQSPRYKVAKRGQDVALRCDPISGHVSLFWYQQALGQGPEFLTYFQNEAQLDKSGLPSDRFFAERPEGSVSTLKIQRTQQEDSAVYLCASSWTGSGGYTFGSGTRLTVV.

In its sample, this clonotype was seen many times. This chain's CDR3 is CASSEDRKNTEAFF. DNA for the CDR3: TGTGCCAGCAGTGAGGACAGGAAAAACACTGAAGCTTTCTTT. The rearrangement links TRBV6-1 to TRBJ1-1, with TRBD1 matching over 7 bases. CDR3 length equals 14 residues. The germline V gene encodes CDR1 MNHNS and CDR2 SASEGT. The V and J ends lost 3 bases and 2 bases, in that order; junction bases with no gene match: 3.

Of note for this clonotype: This may be a read error, as it is one base from a much larger clone. The gene calls are TRBV9 and TRBJ2-6; D unclear. Per germline, CDR1 SGDLS and CDR2 YYNGEE. This CDR3 has 15 amino acids. V dropped 2 bases and J dropped 2 bases, with 8 bases sitting between them. Here the CDR3 reads CASSVKWAGANVLTF. For the CDR3, the DNA is TGTGCCAGCAGCGTGAAGTGGGCTGGGGCCAACGTCCTGACTTTC. Variable domain in full (rest from reference TRBV9 and TRBJ2-6): DSGVTQTPKHLITATGQRVTLRCSPRSGDLSVYWYQQSLDQGLQFLIQYYNGEERAKGNILERFSAQQFPDLHSELNLSSLELGDSALYFCASSVKWAGANVLTFGAGSRLTVL.

This clonotype has a handful of counts. The rearrangement links TRBV7-3 to TRBJ2-1, with D perhaps TRBD2 (6 bases). V was clipped by 5 bases and J by 10 bases, with 21 bases between them. Per germline, CDR1 SGHTA and CDR2 FQGTGA. This CDR3 comprises 15 residues. The CDR3 DNA is TGTGCCAGCAGCCCGACTAGTAAGGGACCGGGGGAGCAGTTCTTC. Its translation: CASSPTSKGPGEQFF.